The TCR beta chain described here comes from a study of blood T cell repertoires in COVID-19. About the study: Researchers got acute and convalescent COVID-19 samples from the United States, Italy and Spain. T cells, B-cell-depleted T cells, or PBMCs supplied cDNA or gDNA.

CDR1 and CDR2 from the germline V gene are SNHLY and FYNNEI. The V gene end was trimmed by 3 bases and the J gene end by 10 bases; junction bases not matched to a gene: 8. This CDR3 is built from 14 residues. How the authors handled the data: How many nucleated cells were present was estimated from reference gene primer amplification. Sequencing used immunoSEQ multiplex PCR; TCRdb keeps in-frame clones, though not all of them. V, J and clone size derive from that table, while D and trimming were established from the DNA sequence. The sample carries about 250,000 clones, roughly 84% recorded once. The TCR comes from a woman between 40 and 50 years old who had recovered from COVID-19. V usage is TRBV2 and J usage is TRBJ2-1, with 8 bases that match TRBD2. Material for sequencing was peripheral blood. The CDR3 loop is CASSDRTSSGEQFF. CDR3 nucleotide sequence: TGTGCCAGCAGTGATAGGACTAGCTCTGGCGAGCAGTTCTTC.